The rows below give T cell receptor beta chains drawn from one sample of a study of early T cells in non-severe SARS-CoV-2 infection. TCRdb re-analysed the 5' RACE reads in MiXCR, keeping a single row per CDR3 protein. The table shows tens of thousands of distinct CDR3 sequences, with around 18% occurring only once. The sequencing used whole blood, collected at baseline. These receptors were taken from an adult who was a healthcare worker with PCR-confirmed SARS-CoV-2 infection or an uninfected control (not recorded which). CDR3s include the opening cysteine and the closing phenylalanine or tryptophan. Each record gives: D gene, V gene, clone size, CDR3 protein. A D gene is named only where the DNA matches it firmly. The size of a clone is reported for some rows only, either as once, few or many, or as a class for expanded clones.

d_gene: .; v_gene: TRBV18; abundance: .; CDR3aa: CASSPGAGMNTEAFF
d_gene: TRBD2; v_gene: TRBV29-1; abundance: many; CDR3aa: CSVGRREGYEQYF
d_gene: .; v_gene: TRBV28; abundance: .; CDR3aa: CASSREGQSSYEQYF
d_gene: .; v_gene: TRBV29-1; abundance: few; CDR3aa: CSVEKQGQAFF
d_gene: .; v_gene: TRBV29-1; abundance: .; CDR3aa: CSVDVLNERVYQETQYF
d_gene: .; v_gene: TRBV28; abundance: .; CDR3aa: CASSARGPPEAFF
d_gene: .; v_gene: TRBV20-1; abundance: many; CDR3aa: CSLDIFTEAFF
d_gene: .; v_gene: TRBV7-6; abundance: medium-sized; CDR3aa: CASSLGAGSNQPQHF
d_gene: TRBD2; v_gene: TRBV20-1; abundance: .; CDR3aa: CSARGLAGTGELFF
d_gene: TRBD2; v_gene: TRBV5-1; abundance: .; CDR3aa: CASSKSVGGGTNTGELFF
d_gene: .; v_gene: TRBV7-9; abundance: many; CDR3aa: CASSPDRPLSF
d_gene: .; v_gene: TRBV7-2; abundance: few; CDR3aa: CASSSQANTGELFF
d_gene: .; v_gene: TRBV7-7; abundance: .; CDR3aa: CATSLGRSSTDTQYF
d_gene: TRBD1; v_gene: TRBV20-1; abundance: .; CDR3aa: CSARILGTGRHEQYF
d_gene: .; v_gene: TRBV5-1; abundance: many; CDR3aa: CASSEGSTDTQYF